Below are 22 T cell receptor beta chains sequenced from a single sample in a study of blood T cell repertoires in COVID-19. Sequencing used immunoSEQ multiplex PCR; TCRdb keeps in-frame clones, though not all of them. The sample lists 250,000 to 300,000 clones; 65% to 90% were seen once. The sequenced sample consisted of peripheral blood. These receptors came from a man between 50 and 59 years old with active or convalescent COVID-19.

The chain joins TRBV5-1 to TRBJ2-3; possibly TRBD2 for D (6 bases). V was trimmed by 4 bases and J by 3 bases, leaving 12 bases between them. This CDR3 has 14 residues. Germline lookup yields CDR1 SGHRS and CDR2 YFSETQ. The CDR3 loop reads CASSRGGETDTQYF. DNA for the CDR3: TGCGCCAGCAGCAGGGGAGGAGAGACAGATACGCAGTATTTT. Combining the CDR3 with reference TRBV5-1 and TRBJ2-3 gives the whole variable domain KAGVTQTPRYLIKTRGQQVTLSCSPISGHRSVSWYQQTPGQGLQFLFEYFSETQRNKGNFPGRFSGRQFSNSRSEMNVSTLELGDSALYLCASSRGGETDTQYFGPGTRLTVL.

V is TRBV7-9 and J is TRBJ2-1, with TRBD2 matching 10 bases. This CDR3 has 17 amino acids. The germline gives CDR1 SEHNR, CDR2 FQNEAQ (reference sequence). After removal of 0 bases from V and 4 bases from J, the junction contained 6 bases not matched to a gene. CDR3 protein: CASSLAGGTSAYNEQFF. For the CDR3, the DNA is TGTGCCAGCAGCTTAGCGGGCGGGACTAGCGCATACAATGAGCAGTTCTTC.

In this sample, this clone turned up many times. This chain links TRBV10-3 with TRBJ1-5, with a weak D call TRBD1 (5 bases). The germline V and J ends were trimmed by 8 bases and 7 bases, with 15 bases remaining between them. Germline assignment: CDR1 ENHRY and CDR2 SYGVKD. The CDR3 runs 13 residues. This CDR3 reads CAIARQGWQPQHF. DNA of the CDR3: TGTGCCATCGCCCGCCAGGGCTGGCAGCCCCAGCATTTT.

The chain links TRBV19 to TRBJ2-7, with a weak D call TRBD2 (5 bases). Germline CDR1 and CDR2: LNHDA and SQIVND (reference sequence). V dropped 6 bases and J dropped 9 bases, with 18 bases sitting between them. This CDR3 spans 13 amino acids. The chain's CDR3 is CASSLRGGVGQYF. In DNA, the CDR3 is TGTGCCAGTAGCCTCCGGGGTGGTGTAGGGCAGTACTTC.

The V and J genes are TRBV4-1 and TRBJ2-1, with TRBD2 matching over 7 bases. With V trimmed by 4 bases and J by 0 bases, 6 bases remained unmatched. CDR3 length equals 16 residues. Germline V gene data show CDR1 as MGHRA and CDR2 as YSYEKL. CDR3 region: CASSPIAGRSYNEQFF. CDR3 sequence (DNA): TGCGCCAGCAGCCCCATAGCGGGTCGCTCCTACAATGAGCAGTTCTTC.

The chain uses TRBV11-2 and TRBJ1-4; 7 nucleotides line up with TRBD1. Per the germline V gene, CDR1 is SGHAT and CDR2 is FQNNGV. V trimming: 5 bases; J trimming: 4 bases; junction bases outside the gene matches: 7. The CDR3 loop spans 15 amino acids. The CDR3 DNA reads as TGTGCCAGCAGCCGGTGGACAGGACTTAATGAAAAACTGTTTTTT. It translates to CASSRWTGLNEKLFF.

The chain has TRBV25-1 and TRBJ1-3, with TRBD1 as a possible D gene (5 bases). Trimming took off 7 bases at V and 4 bases at J, with 11 bases between the two ends. CDR1 is MGHDK, CDR2 SYGVNS, per germline. The CDR3 length is 13 residues. This CDR3 is CASTGRGGNTIYF. CDR3 coding DNA: TGTGCCAGCACCGGACGGGGGGGAAACACCATATATTTT.

The rearrangement uses TRBV2 and TRBJ2-3; 14 bases are shared with TRBD2. The ends lost 6 bases at V and 6 bases at J; junction bases unmatched: 5. The CDR3 is 15 residues long. Germline-derived CDR1 and CDR2 are SNHLY and FYNNEI. Here the CDR3 reads CASSAGTSGSDTQYF. DNA for the CDR3: TGTGCCAGCAGCGCCGGGACTAGCGGGAGTGATACGCAGTATTTT.

The chain carries TRBV9 and TRBJ2-1; perhaps TRBD2 as D (6 bases). Germline V gene data show CDR1 as SGDLS and CDR2 as YYNGEE. This CDR3 comprises 11 residues. Trimming shortened V by 8 bases and J by 9 bases, and 12 bases separated the two germline ends. CDR3 protein: CARLAMGEQFF. CDR3 nucleotide sequence: TGTGCCAGGCTAGCGATGGGTGAGCAGTTCTTC.

The chain is built from TRBV12-3 or TRBV12-4 and TRBJ2-7, with D maybe TRBD2 (5 bases). The CDR3 is made up of 13 amino acids. The V end lost 3 bases, the J end lost 3 bases, and 9 bases lay between the germline ends. The CDR3 spells CASSLEEGYEQYF. The CDR3 DNA is TGTGCCAGCAGTTTGGAAGAGGGCTACGAGCAGTACTTC.

The V gene is TRBV29-1, the J gene TRBJ1-2; weak D call: TRBD1 (6 bases). Germline CDR1 is SQVTM and CDR2 is ANQGSEA. V lost 6 bases, J lost 0 bases, and 17 bases lay in between. The CDR3 contains 15 residues. Here the CDR3 reads CSVHIEGVPNYGYTF. The CDR3 DNA is TGCAGCGTACACATTGAGGGGGTACCTAACTATGGCTACACCTTC.

V is TRBV15 and J is TRBJ2-1; the match to TRBD2 covers 11 bases. The J segment lost 6 bases and the V segment lost 0 bases, leaving 7 bases of the junction unmatched. Germline lookup yields CDR1 LNHNV and CDR2 YYDKDF (reference sequence). The CDR3 length is 17 residues. CDR3 region: CATSRDAWLAGGNEQFF. CDR3 in DNA: TGTGCCACCAGCAGAGATGCGTGGCTAGCGGGAGGCAATGAGCAGTTCTTC. Filled out from reference TRBV15 and TRBJ2-1, the complete variable domain reads DAMVIQNPRYQVTQFGKPVTLSCSQTLNHNVMYWYQQKSSQAPKLLFHYYDKDFNNEADTPDNFQSRRPNTSFCFLDIRSPGLGDTAMYLCATSRDAWLAGGNEQFFGPGTRLTVL.

V gene TRBV3-1 (or the pseudogene TRBV3-2) combines with J gene TRBJ2-3; D possibly corresponds to TRBD2 (7 bases). Trimming pared 4 bases from V and 5 bases from J, leaving 16 bases between. The CDR3 runs to 15 residues. In germline, CDR1 is LGHDT, CDR2 YNNKEL (reference sequence). The CDR3 here is CASSRGGVSGDTQYF. In nucleotides, the CDR3 is TGTGCCAGCAGCCGAGGGGGGGTGAGCGGAGATACGCAGTATTTT.

J is TRBJ2-1 and V is TRBV5-1; 10 positions match TRBD2. The germline CDR1 and CDR2 sequences are SGHRS and YFSETQ. This CDR3 spans 16 amino acids. Trimming cost V 1 base and J 4 bases; bases outside gene matches: 5. The CDR3: CASSLPGTSAYNEQFF. The CDR3, as DNA: TGCGCCAGCAGCTTGCCAGGGACTAGCGCTTACAATGAGCAGTTCTTC.

The chain uses TRBV6-2 or TRBV6-3 and TRBJ2-5, with D possibly matching TRBD1 (6 bases). The CDR3 length is 15 residues. V was trimmed by 0 bases and J by 11 bases, leaving 19 bases between them. Germline CDR1 reads MNHEY; CDR2 reads SVGEGT. DNA for the CDR3: TGTGCCAGCAGTTACTCGTCTCAGGATAAGGGGACACAGTACTTC. Amino acid sequence: CASSYSSQDKGTQYF.

The count of this clone is one. V and J are TRBV7-6 and TRBJ2-1; no reliable D call. Germline CDR1 and CDR2: SGHVS and FNYEAQ. The CDR3 spans 11 residues. The V end lost 4 bases, the J end lost 7 bases, and 5 bases lay between the germline ends. CDR3 coding DNA: TGTGCCAGCAGCTCCCAAAATGAGCAGTTCTTC. It encodes CASSSQNEQFF.

The chain is built from TRBV6-6 and TRBJ1-1; tentative D call: TRBD1 (5 bases). Trimming shortened V by 4 bases and J by 3 bases, and 15 bases separated the two germline ends. The CDR3 sequence is 15 residues long. Germline CDR1 and CDR2: MNHNY and SVGAGI (reference sequence). The CDR3 here is CASSSSGQGDTEAFF. CDR3 DNA sequence: TGTGCCAGCAGTTCAAGCGGGCAGGGAGACACTGAAGCTTTCTTT.

This sequence joins TRBV10-1 and TRBJ2-5, with 10 bases fitting TRBD1. The CDR3 extends over 15 amino acids. The trim removed 6 bases at V and 5 bases at J, leaving 9 bases unmatched. Germline CDR1 is WNHNN and CDR2 is SYGVQD (reference sequence). Written as DNA, the CDR3 is TGCGCCAGCAGCGGAGGACAGGGGGGATCGGAGACCCAGTACTTC. Its protein product is CASSGGQGGSETQYF.

The chain has TRBV29-1 and TRBJ1-3, with a possible D match to TRBD1 (5 bases). The CDR3 is made up of 17 amino acids. Germline V CDR1 and CDR2: SQVTM, ANQGSEA. The V end was cut by 3 bases, the J end by 4 bases, with 22 bases between. DNA for the CDR3: TGCAGCGTTGACCCCGACAGTCTGACGATCTCAGGAAACACCATATATTTT. Translation: CSVDPDSLTISGNTIYF.

The chain combines TRBV29-1 with TRBJ1-2; weak D call: TRBD1 (5 bases). Germline V gene lookup returns CDR1 SQVTM and CDR2 ANQGSEA. The ends were cut back, 7 bases at V and 3 bases at J, with 12 bases in the middle. The CDR3 runs to 12 residues. This CDR3 is CSAQRGDYGYTF. DNA for the CDR3: TGCAGCGCTCAGCGGGGCGACTATGGCTACACCTTC.

The chain links TRBV19 to TRBJ2-2; maybe TRBD2 (5 bases). Trimming pared 5 bases from V and 4 bases from J, leaving 17 bases between. The V gene's germline CDR1 is LNHDA and CDR2 SQIVND (reference sequence). The CDR3 runs 16 residues. In DNA, the CDR3 is TGTGCCAGTAGTGGGTCGTGGGGAGTAGGCACCGGGGAGCTGTTTTTT. Translation gives CASSGSWGVGTGELFF.

The chain joins TRBV3-1 (or the pseudogene TRBV3-2) to TRBJ2-3, with 8 bases matching TRBD1. The germline V gene encodes CDR1 LGHDT and CDR2 YNNKEL (reference sequence). CDR3 length equals 18 residues. J was trimmed by 0 bases and V by 4 bases; bases with no gene match: 12. The CDR3 nucleotides read TGTGCCAGCAGCCGGTCCTCCCTGACAGGGGCGAGCACAGATACGCAGTATTTT. Translating gives CASSRSSLTGASTDTQYF.